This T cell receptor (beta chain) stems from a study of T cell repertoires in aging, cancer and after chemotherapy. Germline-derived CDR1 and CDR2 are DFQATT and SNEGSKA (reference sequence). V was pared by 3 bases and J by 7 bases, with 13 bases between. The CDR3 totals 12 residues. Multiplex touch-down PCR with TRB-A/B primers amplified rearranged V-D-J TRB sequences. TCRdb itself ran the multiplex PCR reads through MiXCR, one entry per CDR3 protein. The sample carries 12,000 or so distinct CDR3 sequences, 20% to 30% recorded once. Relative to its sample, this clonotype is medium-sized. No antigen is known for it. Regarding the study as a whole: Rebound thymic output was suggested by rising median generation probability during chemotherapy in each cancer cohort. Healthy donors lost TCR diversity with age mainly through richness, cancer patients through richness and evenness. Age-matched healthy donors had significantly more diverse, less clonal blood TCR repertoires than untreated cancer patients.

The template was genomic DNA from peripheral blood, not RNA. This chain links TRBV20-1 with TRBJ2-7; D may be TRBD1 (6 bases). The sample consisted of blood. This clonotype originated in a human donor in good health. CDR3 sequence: CSASKQGLEQYV. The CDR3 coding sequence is TGCAGTGCTAGCAAACAGGGCCTGGAGCAGTACGTC.